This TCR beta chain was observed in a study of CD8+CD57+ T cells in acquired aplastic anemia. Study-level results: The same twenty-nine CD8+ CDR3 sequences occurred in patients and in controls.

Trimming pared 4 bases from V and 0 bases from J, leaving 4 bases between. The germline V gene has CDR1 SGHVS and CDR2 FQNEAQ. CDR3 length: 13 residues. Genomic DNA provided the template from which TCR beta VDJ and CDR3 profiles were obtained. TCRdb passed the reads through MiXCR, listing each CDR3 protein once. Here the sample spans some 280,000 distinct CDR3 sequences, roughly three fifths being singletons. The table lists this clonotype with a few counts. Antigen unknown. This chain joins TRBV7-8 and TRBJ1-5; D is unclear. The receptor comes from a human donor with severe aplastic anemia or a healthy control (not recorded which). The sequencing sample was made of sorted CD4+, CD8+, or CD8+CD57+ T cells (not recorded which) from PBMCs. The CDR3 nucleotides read TGTGCCAGCAGCTCTAATAGCAATCAGCCCCAGCATTTT. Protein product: CASSSNSNQPQHF.